This entry features one T cell receptor (beta chain) sequence. Its antigen is not known. This record belongs to a study of blood T cells in healthy people across ages. Study results and caveats: Calculation of diversity from one million T cells yielded estimates considered to be underestimates. A roughly linear age-dependent decrease characterized TCR beta diversity per million T cells. Naive T cell percentage strongly correlated with TCR beta diversity.

Trimming removed 4 bases at V and 2 bases at J, with 18 bases between. The CDR3 covers 17 residues. From germline, CDR1 is MNHNY and CDR2 SVGAGI (reference sequence). Each sample yielded at least 5.5 micrograms of PBMC total RNA. A J-beta primer mix and a sample-barcoded 5' primer were used in a second PCR of roughly 7 to 12 cycles. TCRdb independently ran MiXCR on the 5' RACE reads; one entry per CDR3 protein. The data contain some 1.4 million distinct CDR3 sequences, about 43% of them singletons. This TCR was sampled from a woman younger than 30 in good health. The chain links TRBV6-6 to TRBJ1-5; no clear D. Sequences were obtained from blood. Written as DNA, the CDR3 is TGTGCCAGCAGTTCCCCCGGGCCTCCCATGGGCAATCAGCCCCAGCATTTT. Residues: CASSSPGPPMGNQPQHF.